These 32 T cell receptor beta chains came from one sample sequenced in a study of T cells after yellow fever vaccination. One entry per CDR3 protein, called by TCRdb with MiXCR from the 5' RACE reads. The sample lists hundreds of thousands of distinct CDR3 sequences; 9% to 15% were seen once. The material sequenced was PBMCs, taken on the day of the yellow fever booster vaccination. Source of these receptors: a man younger than 40 who received the YFV17D yellow fever vaccine.

At least ten counts were recorded for this clonotype. The CDR3 bases are TGCAGCGTTGAAGAAGTCAGGGGAGGCTACGAGCAGTACTTC. It codes for CSVEEVRGGYEQYF. The chain carries TRBV29-1 and TRBJ2-7; D may be TRBD1 or TRBD2 (6 bases each). The length of the CDR3 is 14 residues. CDR1 is SQVTM and CDR2 is ANQGSEA in the germline V gene. Trimming removed 0 bases from V and 3 bases from J, with 12 bases in between.

This sequence joins TRBV7-2 and TRBJ2-5; 10 nucleotides align to TRBD2. The germline gives CDR1 SGHTA, CDR2 FQGNSA. V lost 3 bases, J lost 4 bases, and 5 bases stayed unmatched. The CDR3 is made up of 15 amino acids. CDR3 DNA sequence: TGTGCCAGCAGCTTCCATCCTAGCGGGAGAGAGACCCAGTACTTC. As protein: CASSFHPSGRETQYF.

The sample holds many counts of this clonotype. V usage is TRBV5-1 and J usage is TRBJ2-2, with D unclear. V was shortened by 5 bases and J by 7 bases, with 6 bases between the two germline ends. Germline CDR1 reads SGHRS; CDR2 reads YFSETQ. This CDR3 is built from 11 residues. The DNA of the CDR3 is TGCGCCAGCAGTGAAAACGGGGAGCTGTTTTTT. Protein sequence: CASSENGELFF. The variable domain in full, with the rest retrieved from reference TRBV5-1 and TRBJ2-2, is KAGVTQTPRYLIKTRGQQVTLSCSPISGHRSVSWYQQTPGQGLQFLFEYFSETQRNKGNFPGRFSGRQFSNSRSEMNVSTLELGDSALYLCASSENGELFFGEGSRLTVL.

The CDR3 DNA follows: TGTGCCAGCAGCTTATTCGGGGAGTCACCCCTCCACTTT. It yields the protein CASSLFGESPLHF. This chain connects TRBV7-9 to TRBJ1-6; the D is unclear. Germline V gives CDR1 SEHNR, CDR2 FQNEAQ (reference sequence). V dropped 2 bases and J dropped 10 bases, with 9 bases sitting between them. CDR3 length: 13 amino acids.

Only a few counts were recorded for this clonotype. J is TRBJ2-3 and V is TRBV24-1, with unresolved D. Germline V lookup: CDR1 KGHDR, CDR2 SFDVKD. The CDR3 is 14 amino acids. The germline V and J ends were trimmed by 5 bases and 2 bases, with 10 bases remaining between them. CDR3 DNA: TGTGCCACCAGTGTCTCGGTATCCACAGATACGCAGTATTTT. Amino acids: CATSVSVSTDTQYF.

The chain links TRBV11-2 to TRBJ2-1, with TRBD2 identical over 10 bases. In germline, CDR1 is SGHAT, CDR2 FQNNGV. The junction had 12 bases not matched to a gene; V was cut back by 6 bases and J by 4 bases. This CDR3 contains 17 residues. The CDR3 bases are TGTGCCAGCAGATTTACAGGGGGAGCGGGAGGGTACAATGAGCAGTTCTTC. Its translation is CASRFTGGAGGYNEQFF.

CDR3 in DNA: TGTGCCAGCAGCCATTTGGGCTCCGTGACGAACACCGGGGAGCTGTTTTTT. This codes for CASSHLGSVTNTGELFF. The chain joins TRBV14 to TRBJ2-2; D is undetermined. The CDR3 totals 17 residues. Germline loops: CDR1 SGHDN, CDR2 FVKESK. V lost 3 bases to trimming and J lost 0 bases, with 14 bases between them.

The genes are TRBV20-1 and TRBJ1-2; 9 bases line up with TRBD1. The germline CDR1 and CDR2 sequences are DFQATT and SNEGSKA (reference sequence). The CDR3 has 15 residues. V trimming: 0 bases; J trimming: 4 bases; junction bases outside the gene matches: 6. The CDR3 reads CSARDGTGQGYGYTF. CDR3 nucleotide sequence: TGCAGTGCTAGAGATGGGACAGGGCAAGGCTATGGCTACACCTTC.

This chain links TRBV7-7 with TRBJ2-1; no firm D call. This CDR3 has 16 amino acids. Looked up from germline, CDR1 is SSHAT and CDR2 is FNYEAQ (reference sequence). V lost 1 base and J lost 5, with 15 bases in between. CDR3 protein: CASSLVDWLADNEQFF. The CDR3 DNA sequence: TGTGCCAGCAGCTTAGTGGATTGGTTGGCGGACAATGAGCAGTTCTTC.

This chain uses TRBV29-1 with TRBJ2-1; 8 positions agree with TRBD1. The CDR3 has 12 amino acids. Losses at the gene ends were 4 bases for V and 6 bases for J; bases not matched to a gene: 2. Germline V gene data show CDR1 as SQVTM and CDR2 as ANQGSEA. CDR3 bases: TGCAGCGTTGGACAGGGGTTCAATGAGCAGTTCTTC. Its translation: CSVGQGFNEQFF.

This clonotype was seen at least ten times. The chain has TRBV4-3 and TRBJ2-2; TRBD2 might be the D (6 bases). This CDR3 has 17 residues. The V gene's germline CDR1 is LGHNA and CDR2 YSLEER. The V gene lost 2 bases and the J gene lost 4 bases, with 17 bases spanning the gap. The chain's CDR3 is CASSQQLLARSTGELFF. CDR3 DNA: TGCGCCAGCAGCCAACAGCTACTAGCCCGCAGCACCGGGGAGCTGTTTTTT.

This chain connects TRBV20-1 to TRBJ1-6; no definite D call. V lost 0 bases and J 5 bases, leaving 5 bases between the germline ends. The CDR3 covers 13 residues. CDR1 and CDR2 from the germline V gene are DFQATT and SNEGSKA (reference sequence). The CDR3 sequence is CSARDRHNSPLHF. The CDR3 bases are TGCAGTGCTAGAGACAGGCATAATTCACCCCTCCACTTT.

In its sample, this clonotype was seen a few times. V usage is TRBV7-2 and J usage is TRBJ2-7; D is possibly TRBD1 or TRBD2 (5 bases each). Germline CDR1 is SGHTA and CDR2 is FQGNSA. This CDR3 has 14 residues. Trimming took 4 bases from V and 5 from J, leaving 15 bases between them. The CDR3 DNA follows: TGTGCCAGCAGCTCCGGGACCCCTCGGAACGAGCAGTACTTC. This sequence encodes CASSSGTPRNEQYF.

In its sample, this clonotype was seen a few times. This chain connects TRBV29-1 to TRBJ2-3, with 9 bases identical to TRBD1. The CDR3 loop spans 14 amino acids. Germline CDR1 is SQVTM and CDR2 is ANQGSEA. V shed 7 bases and J 6 bases; nucleotides not matched to a gene: 11. DNA for the CDR3: TGCAGCGGCCAGACAGGGGGGGGTGGGGATACGCAGTATTTT. It codes for CSGQTGGGGDTQYF.

This clonotype was observed a handful of times. CDR3 nucleotides: TGTGCCAGCAGTTTCATCAATGCTAGGGCAGATACGCAGTATTTT. Its protein is CASSFINARADTQYF. The chain links TRBV27 to TRBJ2-3; D is undetermined. This CDR3 has 15 amino acids. The V end lost 3 bases, the J end lost 4 bases, and 14 bases lay between the germline ends. Germline assignment: CDR1 MNHEY and CDR2 SMNVEV (reference sequence).

This clonotype occurred many times. The chain is built from TRBV7-2 and TRBJ2-6, with no clear D. From germline, CDR1 is SGHTA and CDR2 FQGNSA. V lost 1 base and J 0 bases, leaving 4 bases between the germline ends. This CDR3 comprises 15 residues. The CDR3 DNA sequence: TGTGCCAGCAGCTTAGTGACCTCTGGGGCCAACGTCCTGACTTTC. Its protein product is CASSLVTSGANVLTF. The variable domain in full, with the rest retrieved from reference TRBV7-2 and TRBJ2-6, is GAGVSQSPSNKVTEKGKDVELRCDPISGHTALYWYRQSLGQGLEFLIYFQGNSAPDKSGLPSDRFSAERTGGSVSTLTIQRTQQEDSAVYLCASSLVTSGANVLTFGAGSRLTVL.

This chain joins TRBV30 and TRBJ2-2; TRBD1 agrees at 7 bases. After removal of 4 bases from V and 5 bases from J, the junction contained 7 bases not matched to a gene. This CDR3 region has 14 residues. Germline V lookup: CDR1 GTSNPN, CDR2 SVGIG (reference sequence). The DNA of the CDR3 is TGTGCCTGGAAATGGGACAGCAAAACCGGGGAGCTGTTTTTT. It is translated as CAWKWDSKTGELFF.

The V call is TRBV6-2 or TRBV6-3, the J call TRBJ2-7; possibly TRBD1 for D (5 bases). The CDR3 sequence is 14 residues long. From germline, CDR1 is MNHEY and CDR2 SVGEGT. V was cut by 5 bases and J by 3 bases, with 14 bases left in between. The CDR3 bases are TGTGCCAGCAGTCCTCGGTTGGGGCTCTACGAGCAGTACTTC. It specifies CASSPRLGLYEQYF.

This sequence joins TRBV28 and TRBJ2-7; 10 bases are shared with TRBD1. V shed 2 bases and J 8 bases; nucleotides not matched to a gene: 9. The CDR3 has 15 amino acids. Germline V gives CDR1 MDHEN, CDR2 SYDVKM. The CDR3 region has the DNA TGTGCCAGCAGTTTAGTGACCGGGACAGGGGATAAGCAGTACTTC. Protein sequence: CASSLVTGTGDKQYF. Full variable domain (rest looked up from reference TRBV28 and TRBJ2-7): DVKVTQSSRYLVKRTGEKVFLECVQDMDHENMFWYRQDPGLGLRLIYFSYDVKMKEKGDIPEGYSVSREKKERFSLILESASTNQTSMYLCASSLVTGTGDKQYFGPGTRLTVT.

The chain has TRBV11-1 and TRBJ2-3, with D possibly matching TRBD2 (6 bases). Trimming took 2 bases from V and 6 from J, leaving 27 bases between them. The CDR3 is made up of 19 amino acids. Per germline, CDR1 SGHAT and CDR2 FQDESV (reference sequence). In DNA, the CDR3 is TGTGCCAGCAGCTTATTTAGCGGAAAGCCCCGCGGAGTTTCCGATACGCAGTATTTT. Amino acids: CASSLFSGKPRGVSDTQYF.

The gene calls are TRBV20-1 and TRBJ2-3, with 8 bases lining up with TRBD2. CDR1 is DFQATT, CDR2 SNEGSKA, per germline (reference sequence). Losses at the gene ends were 1 base for V and 6 bases for J; bases not matched to a gene: 6. The CDR3 is 14 residues long. The CDR3 region has the DNA TGCAGTGCTAGAGGGCGGGAGGTTGGCGATACGCAGTATTTT. It codes for CSARGREVGDTQYF.

The chain's CDR3 is CASTLDSNEQFF. CDR3 DNA: TGTGCCAGCACCCTGGACAGCAATGAGCAGTTCTTC. The V call is TRBV7-2, the J call TRBJ2-1; D is perhaps TRBD1 (6 bases). Trimming took off 7 bases at V and 6 bases at J, with 10 bases between the two ends. CDR1 and CDR2 from the germline V gene are SGHTA and FQGNSA. This CDR3 has 12 residues.

The genes are TRBV11-2 and TRBJ2-4; tentative D call: TRBD1 (6 bases). This CDR3 spans 14 amino acids. Deletions cut 2 bases from V and 9 bases from J, with 14 bases between. Germline CDR1 and CDR2: SGHAT and FQNNGV. CDR3 DNA: TGTGCCAGCAGCTTACTGAACAGGGAGATCATTCAGTACTTC. This encodes CASSLLNREIIQYF.

This clonotype was found a few times. The chain couples TRBV2 to TRBJ2-3; weak D call: TRBD2 (6 bases). The CDR3 runs to 14 residues. Germline lookup yields CDR1 SNHLY and CDR2 FYNNEI. V was pared by 6 bases and J by 3 bases, with 13 bases between. The CDR3 sequence is CASRGGLATDTQYF. The CDR3 DNA is TGTGCCAGCAGGGGAGGCCTCGCAACAGATACGCAGTATTTT.

V is TRBV2 and J is TRBJ2-6; D remains ambiguous. V was pared by 3 bases and J by 1 base, with 4 bases between. The CDR3 sequence is 14 residues long. Germline assignment: CDR1 SNHLY and CDR2 FYNNEI. Written as DNA, the CDR3 is TGTGCCAGCAGTGACTGGTCTGGGGCCAACGTCCTGACTTTC. Its protein product is CASSDWSGANVLTF.

This chain connects TRBV7-6 to TRBJ2-7; 10 nucleotides align to TRBD1. Germline CDR1 is SGHVS and CDR2 is FNYEAQ. The J segment lost 4 bases and the V segment lost 4 bases, leaving 7 bases of the junction unmatched. The CDR3 spans 15 residues. The CDR3 spells CASSSTGQGGYEQYF. CDR3 in DNA: TGTGCCAGCAGCTCCACTGGACAGGGGGGGTACGAGCAGTACTTC.

The chain has TRBV5-1 and TRBJ2-1; weak D call: TRBD2 (5 bases). The CDR3 contains 15 residues. Looked up from germline, CDR1 is SGHRS and CDR2 is YFSETQ. With 2 bases removed from V and 2 bases from J, the gap between germline ends came to 11 bases. The CDR3 coding sequence is TGCGCCAGCAGCTTCGTGGGGAGCCCCTACAATGAGCAGTTCTTC. Translation gives CASSFVGSPYNEQFF.

The rearrangement uses TRBV5-4 and TRBJ2-2, with D unresolved. The CDR3 is 14 residues long. Trimming cost V 10 bases and J 2 bases, with 15 bases left between them. Germline values: CDR1 SGHNT, CDR2 YYREEE (reference sequence). This chain's CDR3 is CASGKGFNTGELFF. The DNA for the CDR3 is TGTGCCTCCGGAAAGGGATTTAACACCGGGGAGCTGTTTTTT.

This clonotype was detected a few times. The rearrangement links TRBV20-1 to TRBJ2-1; 12 nucleotides align to TRBD2. The CDR3 covers 17 residues. V dropped 0 bases and J dropped 6; count of bases not matched to a gene: 9. Germline CDR1 and CDR2: DFQATT and SNEGSKA (reference sequence). The CDR3 spells CSARDGTRTSGINEQFF. DNA for the CDR3: TGCAGTGCTAGAGACGGAACCCGGACTAGCGGGATCAATGAGCAGTTCTTC.

This clonotype has just a few counts. V usage is TRBV5-4 and J usage is TRBJ1-1; no clear D gene. Germline V lookup: CDR1 SGHNT, CDR2 YYREEE (reference sequence). Trimming took off 4 bases at V and 1 base at J, with 11 bases between the two ends. This CDR3 contains 14 residues. CDR3 amino acids: CASSTSYRNTEAFF. The CDR3 DNA reads TGTGCCAGCAGCACCTCTTACCGGAACACTGAAGCTTTCTTT.

The chain joins TRBV24-1 to TRBJ2-2, with D tentatively TRBD1 (5 bases). The V gene lost 6 bases and the J gene lost 5 bases, with 6 bases spanning the gap. The CDR3 contains 12 residues. In germline, CDR1 is KGHDR, CDR2 SFDVKD. CDR3 loop: CATSSGTGELFF. CDR3 in DNA: TGTGCCACCAGTTCAGGGACCGGGGAGCTGTTTTTT.

This clonotype has only one observation. V is TRBV20-1 and J is TRBJ2-3, with 7 nucleotides matching TRBD1. Germline V CDR1 and CDR2: DFQATT, SNEGSKA (reference sequence). The CDR3 is 16 amino acids. Losses at the gene ends were 3 bases for V and 4 bases for J; bases not matched to a gene: 13. CDR3 protein: CSASVYATGKSDTQYF. The CDR3 DNA follows: TGCAGTGCTAGCGTCTACGCGACAGGGAAATCAGATACGCAGTATTTT.